This T cell receptor (beta chain) was recorded in a study of blood T cell repertoires in COVID-19. Study summary: Specimens from acute and convalescent COVID-19 originated in the United States, Italy and Spain.

Method: immunoSEQ multiplex PCR; TCRdb's copy keeps in-frame clones and lacks some. The sample consists of 400,000 to 500,000 clones, roughly 90% of them appearing once. The study drew participants aged about 18 to 95 years from 20 to 30 US areas. Participants had their cohort set by participant-reported clinical history. The CDR3 runs 14 residues. Germline assignment: CDR1 MDHEN and CDR2 SYDVKM. J lost 4 bases, V lost 2 bases, and 3 bases had no gene match. The clonotype was recovered from a young woman who had been exposed to COVID-19. Sequencing used PBMCs or T cells enriched from blood (not recorded which). This rearrangement joins TRBV28 to TRBJ1-2, with 8 bases aligning to TRBD1. DNA of the CDR3: TGTGCCAGCAGTTTACAGACAGGGGTCTATGGCTACACCTTC. It encodes CASSLQTGVYGYTF.